What follows are 30 T cell receptor beta chains derived from one specimen sequenced in a study of metastatic and nonmetastatic thyroid tumors. Each patient went into thyroid surgery without having received any treatment. TCRdb re-clonotyped the PCR reads through MiXCR. The sample records 30,000 to 40,000 clones, 35% to 40% being singletons. Material for sequencing was tumor tissue. Receptors were obtained from a female donor with papillary thyroid cancer or a benign thyroid nodule (not recorded which). Some clones in this sample may be carry-over from other donors' samples.

As DNA, the CDR3 is TGTGCCAGCAGTTCAGGACAGGGCCATAATTCACCCCTCCACTTT. As protein: CASSSGQGHNSPLHF. This rearrangement joins TRBV6-1 to TRBJ1-6; the match to TRBD1 covers 8 bases. This CDR3 region has 15 residues. The V segment lost 5 bases and the J segment 5 bases; nucleotides outside the gene matches: 5. Germline V CDR1 and CDR2: MNHNS, SASEGT.

This clone is a singleton in its sample. This chain connects TRBV5-1 to TRBJ1-1, with 11 nucleotides matching TRBD1. CDR1 and CDR2 (germline): SGHRS, YFSETQ. This CDR3 is built from 14 residues. Trimming at V came to 4 bases and at J to 5 bases, leaving 4 bases not matched to a gene. The CDR3 bases are TGCGCCAGCAGCGGCGGGACAGGGGGGACTGAAGCTTTCTTT. Amino acids: CASSGGTGGTEAFF.

A few counts support this clone. The V gene is TRBV19, the J gene TRBJ2-2, with D perhaps being TRBD1 or TRBD2 (5 bases each). This CDR3 contains 15 residues. The germline gives CDR1 LNHDA, CDR2 SQIVND (reference sequence). Trimming cost V 3 bases and J 2 bases, with 10 bases left between them. The CDR3 DNA follows: TGTGCCAGTAGTATGGGACGGGCAAACACCGGGGAGCTGTTTTTT. This codes for CASSMGRANTGELFF. The variable domain in full, with the rest retrieved from reference TRBV19 and TRBJ2-2, is DGGITQSPKYLFRKEGQNVTLSCEQNLNHDAMYWYRQDPGQGLRLIYYSQIVNDFQKGDIAEGYSVSREKKESFPLTVTSAQKNPTAFYLCASSMGRANTGELFFGEGSRLTVL.

Note on this clone: Possible read error: a much larger clone is one base away. J is TRBJ2-3 and V is TRBV19; a possible D gene is TRBD1 (6 bases). The germline V gene has CDR1 LNHDA and CDR2 SQIVND (reference sequence). V was clipped by 10 bases and J by 4 bases, with 15 bases between them. The CDR3 contains 13 residues. CDR3 residues: CATSRGLSDTQYF. The CDR3 DNA follows: TGTGCCACCAGTAGGGGGTTGTCAGATACGCAGTATTTT.

CDR3 sequence reads: CASSGGRQYF. The CDR3 nucleotides read TGTGCCAGCAGTGGAGGGAGGCAGTACTTC. This chain links TRBV6-1 with TRBJ2-7; maybe TRBD2 (5 bases). There are 10 residues in the CDR3. Germline V gene data show CDR1 as MNHNS and CDR2 as SASEGT. The V and J ends lost 4 bases and 9 bases respectively, with 7 bases between them.

CDR3 loop: CASRFTGVVSEQYF. Here the CDR3 DNA reads TGTGCCAGCCGCTTTACGGGAGTGGTTTCCGAGCAGTACTTC. The chain carries TRBV6-5 and TRBJ2-7; tentative D call: TRBD2 (6 bases). Germline V gene data show CDR1 as MNHEY and CDR2 as SVGAGI. Between the trimmed V and J ends, which lost 8 bases and 6 bases, there was a span of 20 bases. There are 14 residues in the CDR3.

V usage is TRBV7-8 and J usage is TRBJ1-5; maybe TRBD1 (5 bases). The germline gives CDR1 SGHVS, CDR2 FQNEAQ. The CDR3 contains 15 residues. V lost 4 bases, J lost 2 bases, and 12 bases lay in between. The CDR3 spells CASSSGTAGNQPQHF. The CDR3 nucleotides are TGTGCCAGCAGCTCGGGGACGGCGGGCAATCAGCCCCAGCATTTT.

This chain uses TRBV7-2 with TRBJ1-1, with 8 bases lining up with TRBD1. CDR3 length: 13 residues. Germline lookup yields CDR1 SGHTA and CDR2 FQGNSA. V lost 4 bases, J lost 11 bases, and 9 bases stayed unmatched. The CDR3 reads CASSSDGQGWAFF. CDR3 nucleotide sequence: TGTGCCAGCAGCTCCGATGGACAGGGTTGGGCTTTCTTT.

The chain has TRBV15 and TRBJ2-7; maybe TRBD1 (6 bases). The CDR3 consists of 17 residues. V was clipped by 4 bases and J by 3 bases, with 22 bases between them. Looked up from germline, CDR1 is LNHNV and CDR2 is YYDKDF (reference sequence). CDR3 in DNA: TGTGCCACCAGCACCCCAGAGTCGGGACACGCCGACTACGAGCAGTACTTC. Translated, it gives CATSTPESGHADYEQYF.

This chain links TRBV28 with TRBJ2-7; the D gene is possibly TRBD1 (5 bases). Germline V CDR1 and CDR2: MDHEN, SYDVKM. V was trimmed by 7 bases and J by 6 bases, leaving 16 bases between them. CDR3 size: 13 residues. The CDR3 DNA is TGTGCCAGCACCCCAGGGTCGCGTGGCGAGCAGTACTTC. Protein sequence: CASTPGSRGEQYF.

The CDR3 loop reads CASSLRVQETQYF. The CDR3 DNA sequence: TGTGCCAGCAGCCTCAGGGTCCAAGAGACCCAGTACTTC. The chain recombines TRBV28 with TRBJ2-5; tentatively, D is TRBD1 (5 bases). CDR1 is MDHEN and CDR2 is SYDVKM in the germline V gene. The CDR3 is 13 amino acids. Trimming removed 6 bases from V and 1 base from J, with 9 bases in between.

The chain is built from TRBV30 and TRBJ2-3; maybe TRBD1 (6 bases). Germline V gene lookup returns CDR1 GTSNPN and CDR2 SVGIG (reference sequence). Trimming shortened V by 2 bases and J by 6 bases, and 15 bases separated the two germline ends. The CDR3 length is 14 residues. CDR3 sequence reads: CAWSRTAVGDTQYF. The CDR3, as DNA: TGTGCCTGGAGTAGGACAGCGGTCGGGGATACGCAGTATTTT.

This clone was counted only a few times. The V call is TRBV12-3 or TRBV12-4, the J call TRBJ2-1; the match to TRBD2 covers 12 bases. The V segment lost 4 bases and the J segment 6 bases; nucleotides outside the gene matches: 7. The CDR3 has 16 amino acids. CDR3 in DNA: TGTGCCAGCAGTTCCCAGACTAGCGGGAGAGGCAATGAGCAGTTCTTC. It codes for CASSSQTSGRGNEQFF.

This clone was observed once. The V and J genes are TRBV4-1 and TRBJ1-6; D is ambiguous. The V gene's germline CDR1 is MGHRA and CDR2 YSYEKL. V was shortened by 2 bases and J by 13 bases, with 15 bases between the two germline ends. The CDR3 runs 14 residues. The DNA for the CDR3 is TGCGCCAGCAGCCAATCCGGGCTTAATCGGCCCCTCCACTTT. As protein: CASSQSGLNRPLHF.

The J gene is TRBJ1-2, the V gene TRBV2, with D unresolved. From germline, CDR1 is SNHLY and CDR2 FYNNEI. The germline V and J ends were trimmed by 3 bases and 8 bases, with 13 bases remaining between them. The CDR3 is 13 amino acids. CDR3 DNA: TGTGCCAGCAGTGAGACGGTCTATGGCGGCTACACCTTC. This sequence encodes CASSETVYGGYTF.

V and J are TRBV30 and TRBJ2-2, with D hard to call. Trimming pared 0 bases from V and 7 bases from J, leaving 12 bases between. The CDR3 sequence is 14 residues long. CDR1 is GTSNPN and CDR2 is SVGIG in the germline V gene (reference sequence). In nucleotides, the CDR3 is TGTGCCTGGAGTGTAGAGGTTACACACGGGGAGCTGTTTTTT. It translates to CAWSVEVTHGELFF.

The chain combines TRBV30 with TRBJ2-7, with TRBD1 matching over 10 bases. The germline V gene encodes CDR1 GTSNPN and CDR2 SVGIG (reference sequence). This CDR3 comprises 12 residues. J gave up 2 bases and V 8 bases, and 3 bases lay outside the gene matches. The CDR3 is CAGQGGAYEQYF. Written as DNA, the CDR3 is TGTGCCGGACAGGGGGGGGCCTACGAGCAGTACTTC.

This sequence joins TRBV19 and TRBJ2-2, with 8 bases matching TRBD2. V shed 6 bases, J shed 9 bases, and the junction held 9 bases outside the gene matches. Per germline, CDR1 LNHDA and CDR2 SQIVND (reference sequence). The CDR3 runs to 14 residues. The CDR3 DNA reads TGTGCCAGTAGGGACAGCGGGGGACCCTGGGAGCTGTTTTTT. Translated: CASRDSGGPWELFF.

This chain links TRBV6-1 with TRBJ2-3; tentatively, D is TRBD2 (5 bases). Per germline, CDR1 MNHNS and CDR2 SASEGT. Trimming removed 5 bases at V and 4 bases at J, with 16 bases between. The CDR3 runs to 15 residues. CDR3 region: CASSPFQVEADTQYF. The CDR3 DNA reads TGTGCCAGCAGTCCATTTCAAGTGGAGGCAGATACGCAGTATTTT.

This chain connects TRBV6-1 to TRBJ2-1; perhaps TRBD1 as D (6 bases). This CDR3 has 14 amino acids. Germline loops: CDR1 MNHNS, CDR2 SASEGT. V was shortened by 3 bases and J by 6 bases, with 12 bases between the two germline ends. This CDR3 is CASSEVQGGNEQFF. The DNA for the CDR3 is TGTGCCAGCAGTGAGGTTCAAGGGGGCAATGAGCAGTTCTTC.

The chain has TRBV28 and TRBJ1-1; D unclear. The germline V gene has CDR1 MDHEN and CDR2 SYDVKM. There are 13 residues in the CDR3. The V end lost 5 bases, the J end lost 6 bases, and 13 bases lay between the germline ends. CDR3 DNA: TGTGCCAGCAGTCTCCTTCGAAGGGCTGAAGCTTTCTTT. Translated: CASSLLRRAEAFF.

This chain connects TRBV20-1 to TRBJ2-1; 11 bases align to TRBD2. CDR3 length: 13 amino acids. Trimming removed 7 bases from V and 3 bases from J; junction bases left unmatched: 2. The germline gives CDR1 DFQATT, CDR2 SNEGSKA (reference sequence). CDR3 amino acids: CSVGTSGYNEQFF. The CDR3, as DNA: TGCAGTGTCGGGACTAGCGGCTACAATGAGCAGTTCTTC.

In this sample, this clone turned up once. This rearrangement joins TRBV5-1 to TRBJ2-1; 13 nucleotides line up with TRBD2. The trim removed 3 bases at V and 8 bases at J, leaving 8 bases unmatched. Germline CDR1 reads SGHRS; CDR2 reads YFSETQ. CDR3 length: 16 amino acids. The CDR3 nucleotides are TGCGCCAGCAGCTCGGGACTAGCGGGGTCCTATGATGAGCAGTTCTTC. It yields the protein CASSSGLAGSYDEQFF.

In its sample, this clone was seen a few times. This chain links TRBV28 with TRBJ2-1, with 14 positions matching TRBD2. The CDR3 is 14 amino acids. The ends lost 6 bases at V and 9 bases at J; junction bases unmatched: 4. Germline V CDR1 and CDR2: MDHEN, SYDVKM. Here the CDR3 reads CASSGTSGGSEQFF. In DNA, the CDR3 is TGTGCCAGCAGCGGGACTAGCGGGGGCAGTGAGCAGTTCTTC.

V usage is TRBV11-1 and J usage is TRBJ2-1, with 9 bases that match TRBD1. V lost 3 bases and J lost 6; bases outside the gene matches: 6. The CDR3 extends over 15 amino acids. CDR1 and CDR2 from the germline V gene are SGHAT and FQDESV (reference sequence). The DNA of the CDR3 is TGTGCCAGCAGCTTCCGGGACAGGGCCCCCAATGAGCAGTTCTTC. Translated: CASSFRDRAPNEQFF.

Of note for this clone: An end of the junction differs from the germline gene, which may be a read error. The V and J genes are TRBV30 and TRBJ1-3; maybe TRBD1 (5 bases). CDR3 size: 13 residues. Germline assignment: CDR1 GTSNPN and CDR2 SVGIG (reference sequence). This chain's CDR3 is CAWSKQPKDTIHF. The CDR3 region has the DNA TGTGCCTGGTCGAAACAACCAAAGGACACCATACATTTT.

The chain couples TRBV7-2 to TRBJ2-2; D gene ambiguous. Trimming removed 0 bases at V and 9 bases at J, with 8 bases between. Per germline, CDR1 SGHTA and CDR2 FQGNSA. The CDR3 extends over 13 amino acids. CDR3 nucleotides: TGTGCCAGCAGCTTAGCGTGGACCAGGGAGCTGTTTTTT. It codes for CASSLAWTRELFF.

The V gene is TRBV11-3, the J gene TRBJ2-3; D assignment may be TRBD1 or TRBD2 (5 bases each). Trimming removed 2 bases from V and 8 bases from J, with 11 bases in between. From germline, CDR1 is SGHNT and CDR2 YENEEA. This CDR3 spans 13 amino acids. CDR3 region: CASSLNLRGTQYF. CDR3 sequence (DNA): TGTGCCAGCAGCTTAAATTTGAGGGGTACGCAGTATTTT. The full variable domain, in which reference TRBV11-3 and TRBJ2-3 provide the parts outside the CDR3, is EAGVVQSPRYKIIEKKQPVAFWCNPISGHNTLYWYLQNLGQGPELLIRYENEEAVDDSQLPKDRFSAERLKGVDSTLKIQPAELGDSAVYLCASSLNLRGTQYFGPGTRLTVL.

This chain joins TRBV11-1 and TRBJ1-2; TRBD1 matches at 8 bases. The CDR3 sequence is 16 residues long. Germline values: CDR1 SGHAT, CDR2 FQDESV (reference sequence). Unmatched junction bases numbered 12, after V lost 7 bases and J lost 2 bases. The CDR3 sequence is CASTGTGAYGNYGYTF. As DNA, the CDR3 is TGTGCCAGCACGGGGACAGGCGCATATGGGAACTATGGCTACACCTTC.

This clone has just a few counts. The DNA of the CDR3 is TGTGCCAGCACCGGACAGGGGTTGAATGGCTACACCTTC. This encodes CASTGQGLNGYTF. The chain is built from TRBV28 and TRBJ1-2; 9 bases align to TRBD1. The length of the CDR3 is 13 residues. The germline gives CDR1 MDHEN, CDR2 SYDVKM. V was pared by 7 bases and J by 6 bases, with 6 bases of the junction left unmatched.